These 10 T cell receptor beta chains were all obtained from the same sample, sequenced in a study of regulatory T cells in long-lasting Graves disease. Arm-PCR of CDR3 regions and iRepertoire HTBI primers were used to build TCR beta libraries. In TCRdb, the multiplex PCR reads were re-called with MiXCR into one record per CDR3 protein. The data contain about 220,000 distinct CDR3 sequences, 18% of them singletons. The time point denotes: newly diagnosed GD, antithyroid drugs for less than 3 months. After RNA was extracted from PBMCs, the TCR library was made from it. The sequences come from peripheral blood mononuclear cells (PBMCs), collected at new diagnosis, from a patient treated with antithyroid drugs. Every receptor here comes from a female donor with Graves disease.

This clonotype appeared a single time. The chain has TRBV30 and TRBJ2-4, with 11 positions matching TRBD1. The CDR3 runs to 15 residues. Per germline, CDR1 GTSNPN and CDR2 SVGIG (reference sequence). The J segment lost 0 bases and the V segment lost 7 bases, leaving 5 bases of the junction unmatched. This chain's CDR3 is CASPGQGEAKNIQYF. For the CDR3, the DNA is TGTGCCTCTCCGGGACAGGGGGAAGCCAAAAACATTCAGTACTTC.

This clonotype has just a few counts. The CDR3 loop reads CASILLGRGTYGYTF. The CDR3 region has the DNA TGTGCCAGCATTCTCCTGGGAAGGGGGACCTATGGCTACACCTTC. The V call is TRBV5-6, the J call TRBJ1-2; D is perhaps TRBD1 (6 bases). CDR1 and CDR2 (germline): SGHDT, YYEEEE. V lost 6 bases and J lost 4, with 19 bases in between. The CDR3 is 15 amino acids.

This clonotype was counted many times. The chain recombines TRBV2 with TRBJ2-7, with 8 bases matching TRBD1. The CDR3 extends over 14 amino acids. The germline gives CDR1 SNHLY, CDR2 FYNNEI. V dropped 6 bases and J dropped 4; count of bases not matched to a gene: 8. Here the CDR3 DNA reads TGTGCCAGCAGCGACCCCGGACAGGGATACGAGCAGTACTTC. Translated: CASSDPGQGYEQYF.

This clonotype was recorded only once. The chain combines TRBV11-2 with TRBJ1-1, with unresolved D. Trimming stripped 0 bases from V and 0 bases from J, with 17 bases between. Looked up from germline, CDR1 is SGHAT and CDR2 is FQNNGV. There are 18 residues in the CDR3. The CDR3 DNA sequence: TGTGCCAGCAGCTTAGATATTCTGCGGGCTCAGATGAACACTGAAGCTTTCTTT. Amino acid sequence: CASSLDILRAQMNTEAFF.

The rearrangement uses TRBV6-2 or TRBV6-3 and TRBJ2-5; 14 bases map to TRBD2. Trimming cost V 7 bases and J 2 bases; bases outside gene matches: 6. The CDR3 loop spans 16 amino acids. The germline V gene encodes CDR1 MNHEY and CDR2 SVGEGT. CDR3 in DNA: TGTGCCAGCACAAGACTAGCGGGAGGGTTGCAAGAGACCCAGTACTTC. Protein sequence: CASTRLAGGLQETQYF.

In this sample, this clonotype turned up many times. The chain carries TRBV19 and TRBJ1-5; no clear D. Germline V lookup: CDR1 LNHDA, CDR2 SQIVND (reference sequence). V was cut by 10 bases and J by 3 bases, with 16 bases left in between. This CDR3 is built from 14 residues. CDR3 region: CATNEAWFNQPQHF. The DNA for the CDR3 is TGTGCCACCAACGAGGCGTGGTTCAATCAGCCCCAGCATTTT.

In its sample, this clonotype was seen once. With only one base between it and a far larger clone, this is likely a read error. V usage is TRBV2 and J usage is TRBJ2-4, with D hard to call. The CDR3 extends over 16 amino acids. Deletions cut 6 bases from V and 13 bases from J, with 28 bases between. Germline loops: CDR1 SNHLY, CDR2 FYNNEI. CDR3 loop: CASRALMGGSYNEQYF. CDR3 nucleotides: TGTGCCAGCAGGGCCCTGATGGGCGGTTCCTACAATGAGCAGTACTTC.

This clonotype showed up many times. The chain carries TRBV6-1 and TRBJ1-5; TRBD1 is a possible D gene (6 bases). The CDR3 has 15 amino acids. Trimming removed 4 bases at V and 7 bases at J, with 17 bases between. Germline CDR1 MNHNS, CDR2 SASEGT. In DNA, the CDR3 is TGTGCCAGCAGTGTTATTGGGGGCGGCGGACAGCCCCAGCATTTT. It translates to CASSVIGGGGQPQHF.

This clonotype was seen many times. This chain uses TRBV6-2 or TRBV6-3 with TRBJ2-3; D remains unclear. CDR1 and CDR2 (germline): MNHEY, SVGEGT. This CDR3 spans 13 amino acids. Between the trimmed V and J ends, which lost 0 bases and 0 bases, there was a span of 1 base. The CDR3: CASSYSSTDTQYF. DNA of the CDR3: TGTGCCAGCAGTTACTCGAGCACAGATACGCAGTATTTT.

This clonotype was detected ten times or more. The chain combines TRBV20-1 with TRBJ1-1; 9 nucleotides agree with TRBD1. The length of the CDR3 is 13 residues. V shed 8 bases, J shed 1 base, and the junction held 5 bases outside the gene matches. Germline lookup yields CDR1 DFQATT and CDR2 SNEGSKA (reference sequence). The chain's CDR3 is CSSRGQGNTEAFF. The CDR3 coding sequence is TGCAGTTCCAGGGGACAGGGGAACACTGAAGCTTTCTTT.